The entry below describes one T cell receptor beta chain. What it binds is not known. The sample comes from a study of T-cell memory formation after mild COVID-19. Study-level information: TCR clusters mostly belonged to single donors.

Per germline, CDR1 SGHRS and CDR2 YFSETQ. The CDR3 loop spans 15 amino acids. With 4 bases clipped from V and 6 bases from J, the junction kept 8 bases outside the gene matches. Regarding the study as a whole: Mainly CM and EM harbored the contracting CD4+ clones; mainly EMRA harbored the CD8+ ones.

Using constant-segment primers, 5'RACE produced TCR alpha and TCR beta cDNA libraries carrying sample barcodes and UMIs. TCRdb reanalysed the 5' RACE reads using MiXCR and keeps one entry per CDR3 protein. The data show about 470,000 distinct CDR3 sequences, around a quarter seen once. This TCR was sampled from an adult woman who had mild COVID-19 (a few samples of this study predate the infection). Cell type and time point are not known. Specimen: PBMCs or a T cell subset sorted from them (not recorded which). This chain uses TRBV5-1 with TRBJ1-1, with 11 bases identical to TRBD1. The CDR3 DNA follows: TGCGCCAGCAGCCTACGGACAGGGGGCAGCGCTGAAGCTTTCTTT. It translates to CASSLRTGGSAEAFF.